This T cell receptor beta chain emerged from a study of beta chain features in type 1 diabetes. Turning to the study itself: Researchers looked at roughly 100,000,000 sorted cells across all samples.

Findings and caveats of the study: Shorter templates might be favored by PCR, and equally so in patients and in controls. Over-representation of high TCR-expressing cells was a possible consequence of cDNA sequencing. The naive, central memory and Treg TCRB repertoires looked more alike in patients than they did in healthy donors.

Expressed TCRB transcripts were sequenced after all isolated RNA was converted to cDNA. Only in-frame clones appear in the TCRdb table, and some are missing; sequencing was by immunoSEQ multiplex PCR. The profile shows about 210,000 clones, 11% of them singletons. The V and J ends lost 3 bases and 4 bases, in that order; junction bases with no gene match: 2. The CDR3 totals 13 residues. Germline V gives CDR1 SGHTA, CDR2 FQGNSA. This clone was observed many times. What it binds is not known. The rearrangement links TRBV7-2 to TRBJ2-5, with TRBD2 matching over 7 bases. The sequence came from a man aged 18 to 35 in good health. Sequenced input: central memory CD4+ T cells from blood. The CDR3 sequence is CASSFPGGETQYF. CDR3 DNA: TGTGCCAGCAGCTTCCCGGGGGGAGAGACCCAGTACTTC.